Reported below is one TCR beta chain. Its specificity is not known. The sample originates from a study of human T cells and chemical hapten exposure. Study-level background: Patch tests containing 0.01% DPC, applied to the upper back, were read at 6 days. Study results and limitations: Healthy people's immune response may differ from that of the donors, who had alopecia.

The study's library attached unique molecular identifiers to single cDNA molecules. Original handling: There were a median of around 100,000 TCRs per sample, with a range from roughly 20,000 to 690,600. TCRdb fed the RACE reads into MiXCR, producing one record per CDR3 protein. It is TCRdb's table, rather than the study itself, that gives the V and J calls and clone size. The sample consists of 240,000 or so distinct CDR3 sequences, over 8% of them appearing once. Documented time point: pre-sensitization, week 0. Treatment noted: therapeutic diphenylcyclopropenone sensitization with weekly scalp DPC. Trimming took 4 bases from V and 8 from J, leaving 22 bases between them. This CDR3 is built from 15 residues. The germline gives CDR1 SGDLS, CDR2 YYNGEE.

This clonotype was obtained from a woman aged 40 to 55 with alopecia areata. Some clones in this sample may be carry-over from other donors' samples. The sequenced sample was whole blood, obtained in connection with sensitization to the hapten diphenylcyclopropenone (DPC). This chain links TRBV9 with TRBJ2-7; D may be TRBD1 or TRBD2 (5 bases each). The CDR3 nucleotides read TGTGCCAGCAGCCCTACGACCGGGACCTCGCGGAAGCAGTACTTC. Translating gives CASSPTTGTSRKQYF.